Listed below are T cell receptor beta chains from one sample, sequenced in a study of molecular identifiers for immune sequencing clone quantification. From the PCR reads, TCRdb called clonotypes with MiXCR, one entry per CDR3 protein. The sample shows about 640,000 distinct CDR3 sequences, about 20% of them seen only once. The sample taken for sequencing was naive CD8+ T cells from blood, with Jurkat cell RNA spiked in. The receptors shown here come from a human donor in good health. Some libraries in this study had Jurkat cell RNA spiked in. CDR3s include the opening cysteine and the closing phenylalanine or tryptophan. D genes are given only for firm matches. Some rows mark clone size as missing; the rest say once, few, many or name a class of expanded clone.

v_gene: TRBV6-5; d_gene: TRBD1; abundance: once; j_gene: TRBJ2-7; CDR3aa: CASSSLETGVEQYF; CDR3nt: TGTGCCAGCAGTTCCCTCGAAACAGGGGTCGAGCAGTACTTC
v_gene: TRBV5-6; d_gene: NA; abundance: few; j_gene: TRBJ2-7; CDR3aa: CASSLEERRGLYEQYF; CDR3nt: TGTGCCAGCAGCTTGGAGGAGCGCCGGGGGCTTTACGAGCAGTACTTC
v_gene: TRBV4-1; d_gene: NA; abundance: NA; j_gene: TRBJ1-1; CDR3aa: CASSPVSALNTEAFF; CDR3nt: TGCGCCAGCAGCCCAGTTTCAGCTTTGAACACTGAAGCTTTCTTT
v_gene: TRBV19; d_gene: NA; abundance: few; j_gene: TRBJ1-5; CDR3aa: CASSIDLWGQPQHF; CDR3nt: TGTGCCAGTAGTATAGATTTGTGGGGTCAGCCCCAGCATTTT
v_gene: TRBV5-1; d_gene: NA; abundance: NA; j_gene: TRBJ2-1; CDR3aa: CASSLVGNRRDEQFF; CDR3nt: TGCGCCAGCAGCTTGGTGGGTAACCGGAGGGATGAGCAGTTCTTC
v_gene: TRBV6-1; d_gene: NA; abundance: many; j_gene: TRBJ2-7; CDR3aa: CASSEWWAGRNEQYF; CDR3nt: TGTGCCAGCAGTGAATGGTGGGCAGGGAGGAACGAGCAGTACTTC
v_gene: TRBV28; d_gene: NA; abundance: NA; j_gene: TRBJ2-5; CDR3aa: CASGSVTEETQYF; CDR3nt: TGTGCCAGCGGTTCCGTGACTGAAGAGACCCAGTACTTC
v_gene: TRBV5-6; d_gene: NA; abundance: many; j_gene: TRBJ2-5; CDR3aa: CASSSILVVEETQYF; CDR3nt: TGTGCCAGCAGTTCCATACTGGTCGTCGAGGAGACCCAGTACTTC
v_gene: TRBV14; d_gene: NA; abundance: many; j_gene: TRBJ1-1; CDR3aa: CASSQVLQMNTEAFF; CDR3nt: TGTGCCAGCAGCCAAGTCCTTCAGATGAACACTGAAGCTTTCTTT
v_gene: TRBV23-1; d_gene: NA; abundance: NA; j_gene: TRBJ1-6; CDR3aa: CASSPRGTLYNPPLHF; CDR3nt: TGCGCCAGCAGTCCTCGCGGGACACTATATAATCCACCCCTCCACTTT
v_gene: TRBV7-2; d_gene: TRBD1; abundance: few; j_gene: TRBJ2-7; CDR3aa: CASSLGTGGPISYEQYF; CDR3nt: TGTGCCAGCAGCTTAGGGACAGGGGGCCCCATCTCGTACGAGCAGTACTTC
v_gene: TRBV10-1; d_gene: NA; abundance: NA; j_gene: TRBJ2-2; CDR3aa: CASSELTPQGRAFAVPGELFF; CDR3nt: TGCGCCAGCAGTGAGCTCACACCACAGGGTAGGGCTTTCGCTGTTCCCGGGGAGCTGTTTTTT
v_gene: TRBV20-1; d_gene: NA; abundance: NA; j_gene: TRBJ2-1; CDR3aa: CSRGLNNEQFF; CDR3nt: TGCAGTCGGGGACTGAACAATGAGCAGTTCTTC
v_gene: TRBV28; d_gene: NA; abundance: many; j_gene: TRBJ1-5; CDR3aa: CASSPTGGQPQHF; CDR3nt: TGTGCCAGCAGCCCCACGGGGGGTCAGCCCCAGCATTTT
v_gene: TRBV20-1; d_gene: NA; abundance: few; j_gene: TRBJ2-7; CDR3aa: CSARGDFCEQYF; CDR3nt: TGCAGTGCTAGAGGGGACTTCTGCGAGCAGTACTTC
v_gene: TRBV28; d_gene: NA; abundance: NA; j_gene: TRBJ1-5; CDR3aa: CASSPPQGTYSNQPQHF; CDR3nt: TGTGCCAGCAGTCCCCCCCAGGGGACTTATAGCAATCAGCCCCAGCATTTT
v_gene: TRBV5-4; d_gene: NA; abundance: few; j_gene: TRBJ1-1; CDR3aa: CASSLAPGTPAAEAFF; CDR3nt: TGTGCCAGCAGCTTGGCCCCCGGGACCCCAGCGGCTGAAGCTTTCTTT
v_gene: TRBV7-9; d_gene: TRBD1; abundance: many; j_gene: TRBJ2-7; CDR3aa: CASSLPTGVYEQYF; CDR3nt: TGTGCCAGCAGCTTACCGACAGGGGTGTACGAGCAGTACTTC
v_gene: TRBV4-3; d_gene: NA; abundance: few; j_gene: TRBJ2-1; CDR3aa: CASSQDPGTYNEQFF; CDR3nt: TGCGCCAGCAGCCAAGATCCCGGGACCTATAATGAGCAGTTCTTC
v_gene: TRBV7-4; d_gene: NA; abundance: NA; j_gene: TRBJ2-7; CDR3aa: CASNPPREGLTYEGYF; CDR3nt: TGTGCCAGCAACCCCCCCCGTGAGGGACTGACCTACGAGGGGTACTTC
v_gene: TRBV27; d_gene: TRBD2; abundance: many; j_gene: TRBJ2-3; CDR3aa: CASSWSAGYTDTQYF; CDR3nt: TGTGCCAGCAGTTGGTCAGCGGGGTACACAGATACGCAGTATTTT
v_gene: TRBV15; d_gene: NA; abundance: NA; j_gene: TRBJ2-7; CDR3aa: CATSRDSGAVYEQYF; CDR3nt: TGTGCCACCAGCAGGGATTCCGGGGCCGTCTACGAGCAGTACTTC
v_gene: TRBV3-1; d_gene: TRBD1; abundance: NA; j_gene: TRBJ2-3; CDR3aa: CASRGQDSTDTQYF; CDR3nt: TGTGCCAGCAGGGGACAGGATAGCACAGATACGCAGTATTTT
v_gene: TRBV29-1; d_gene: TRBD2; abundance: many; j_gene: TRBJ2-7; CDR3aa: CSVEGGSYPYEQYF; CDR3nt: TGCAGCGTTGAAGGCGGGAGTTATCCCTACGAGCAGTACTTC
v_gene: TRBV27; d_gene: TRBD2; abundance: many; j_gene: TRBJ2-1; CDR3aa: CASSLTGGPNEQFF; CDR3nt: TGTGCCAGCAGTTTAACGGGGGGGCCCAATGAGCAGTTCTTC
v_gene: TRBV23-1; d_gene: TRBD2; abundance: few; j_gene: TRBJ2-1; CDR3aa: CASSQPTGDPGTSGFNEQFF; CDR3nt: TGCGCCAGCAGTCAACCTACAGGGGACCCCGGGACTAGCGGTTTCAATGAGCAGTTCTTC
v_gene: TRBV4-2; d_gene: TRBD1; abundance: many; j_gene: TRBJ2-2; CDR3aa: CASSQAGQGSTGELFF; CDR3nt: TGTGCCAGCAGCCAAGCCGGACAGGGGAGCACCGGGGAGCTGTTTTTT
v_gene: TRBV3-1; d_gene: TRBD2; abundance: few; j_gene: TRBJ2-1; CDR3aa: CASSQDGRGNEQFF; CDR3nt: TGTGCCAGCAGCCAAGATGGGAGGGGAAATGAGCAGTTCTTC
v_gene: TRBV3-1; d_gene: NA; abundance: NA; j_gene: TRBJ1-1; CDR3aa: CASSQGPRKLNTEAFF; CDR3nt: TGTGCCAGCAGCCAGGGCCCAAGGAAACTGAACACTGAAGCTTTCTTT
v_gene: TRBV4-3; d_gene: NA; abundance: NA; j_gene: TRBJ1-5; CDR3aa: CASSQAQTANQPQHF; CDR3nt: TGCGCCAGCAGCCAAGCGCAAACAGCGAATCAGCCCCAGCATTTT
v_gene: TRBV30; d_gene: NA; abundance: NA; j_gene: TRBJ2-1; CDR3aa: CAWLIPGPYNEQFF; CDR3nt: TGTGCCTGGCTGATCCCGGGACCTTACAATGAGCAGTTCTTC
v_gene: TRBV12-3/TRBV12-4; d_gene: NA; abundance: few; j_gene: TRBJ1-6; CDR3aa: CASSWGGVDSPLHF; CDR3nt: TGTGCCAGCAGTTGGGGGGGCGTGGATTCACCCCTCCACTTT
v_gene: TRBV29-1; d_gene: NA; abundance: many; j_gene: TRBJ2-5; CDR3aa: CSLRIQETQYF; CDR3nt: TGCAGCCTACGGATCCAGGAGACCCAGTACTTC
v_gene: TRBV14; d_gene: NA; abundance: NA; j_gene: TRBJ2-7; CDR3aa: CASSPYSYYEQYF; CDR3nt: TGTGCCAGCAGCCCCTACTCTTACTACGAGCAGTACTTC
v_gene: TRBV6-2/TRBV6-3; d_gene: TRBD1; abundance: many; j_gene: TRBJ2-2; CDR3aa: CASNLDRDRNTGELFF; CDR3nt: TGTGCCAGCAACCTAGACCGGGACAGGAACACCGGGGAGCTGTTTTTT
v_gene: TRBV7-6; d_gene: TRBD2; abundance: many; j_gene: TRBJ2-1; CDR3aa: CASSLEAGGINEQFF; CDR3nt: TGTGCCAGCAGCTTAGAAGCGGGGGGTATCAATGAGCAGTTCTTC
v_gene: TRBV20-1; d_gene: TRBD1; abundance: many; j_gene: TRBJ1-6; CDR3aa: CSARESEDRVLSPLHF; CDR3nt: TGCAGTGCTAGAGAGTCGGAGGACAGGGTTCTCTCACCCCTCCACTTT
v_gene: TRBV10-3; d_gene: NA; abundance: many; j_gene: TRBJ1-1; CDR3aa: CAISSGTWNTEAFF; CDR3nt: TGTGCCATCAGTTCCGGGACGTGGAACACTGAAGCTTTCTTT
v_gene: TRBV7-2; d_gene: NA; abundance: many; j_gene: TRBJ2-3; CDR3aa: CASSLATVLTDTQYF; CDR3nt: TGTGCCAGCAGCTTAGCCACAGTACTGACAGATACGCAGTATTTT
v_gene: TRBV5-4; d_gene: TRBD2; abundance: many; j_gene: TRBJ2-7; CDR3aa: CASSTTTRGGPYEQYF; CDR3nt: TGTGCCAGCAGCACAACTACTCGGGGGGGGCCCTACGAGCAGTACTTC
v_gene: TRBV5-8; d_gene: NA; abundance: many; j_gene: TRBJ1-5; CDR3aa: CASSRGARGNQPQHF; CDR3nt: TGTGCCAGCAGCAGGGGTGCCAGGGGCAATCAGCCCCAGCATTTT
v_gene: TRBV12-5; d_gene: TRBD1; abundance: many; j_gene: TRBJ1-1; CDR3aa: CASGLTGGWTEAFF; CDR3nt: TGTGCTAGTGGTTTGACAGGGGGCTGGACTGAAGCTTTCTTT
v_gene: TRBV7-9; d_gene: TRBD1; abundance: few; j_gene: TRBJ2-2; CDR3aa: CASSGDRELNTGELFF; CDR3nt: TGTGCCAGCAGCGGAGACAGGGAATTGAACACCGGGGAGCTGTTTTTT
v_gene: TRBV7-2; d_gene: TRBD2; abundance: few; j_gene: TRBJ2-7; CDR3aa: CASSLDLAGRGSYERYF; CDR3nt: TGTGCCAGCAGCTTAGACCTTGCCGGGAGGGGTTCTTACGAGCGGTACTTC
v_gene: TRBV7-6; d_gene: TRBD2; abundance: few; j_gene: TRBJ2-3; CDR3aa: CASSDNGGSTDTQYF; CDR3nt: TGTGCCAGCAGCGATAACGGGGGGAGCACAGATACGCAGTATTTT
v_gene: TRBV15; d_gene: TRBD2; abundance: NA; j_gene: TRBJ2-1; CDR3aa: CATSREASGRYGQFF; CDR3nt: TGTGCCACCAGCAGAGAGGCTAGCGGGAGGTATGGGCAGTTCTTC
v_gene: TRBV9; d_gene: TRBD1; abundance: NA; j_gene: TRBJ1-5; CDR3aa: CASSMTGGMEPQHF; CDR3nt: TGTGCCAGCAGCATGACAGGGGGCATGGAGCCCCAGCATTTT
v_gene: TRBV7-9; d_gene: NA; abundance: few; j_gene: TRBJ2-5; CDR3aa: CASSLVVGTQETQYF; CDR3nt: TGTGCCAGCAGCTTAGTTGTAGGGACACAAGAGACCCAGTACTTC
v_gene: TRBV5-5; d_gene: TRBD2; abundance: NA; j_gene: TRBJ2-7; CDR3aa: CASSSGGAIYEQYF; CDR3nt: TGTGCCAGCAGCTCGGGAGGGGCTATCTACGAGCAGTACTTC